This T cell receptor beta chain was found in a study of blood T cells in healthy people across ages. With regard to this clonotype: Its antigen is still unknown.

Samples each had at least 6 micrograms of total RNA extracted. Study-level results: Observed TCR beta diversity per million T cells went down as age went up. This fall followed a roughly linear course with age. Naive and antigen-experienced cells could not be conclusively compared, given unsorted PBMCs.

Next came a second PCR, run for 7 to 11 cycles, which used a sample-barcoded 5' primer along with a J-beta primer mix. TCRdb called the 5' RACE reads again in MiXCR, with one record for every CDR3 protein. The sample shows approximately 2,000,000 distinct CDR3 sequences, around 40% of them seen only once. This CDR3 is built from 13 residues. From germline, CDR1 is GTSNPN and CDR2 SVGIG (reference sequence). The V and J ends lost 3 bases and 4 bases respectively, with 13 bases between them. The source is a human donor in good health. What was sequenced was blood. The V gene is TRBV30, the J gene TRBJ2-7; D is unclear. The DNA for the CDR3 is TGTGCCTGGAGCAGCGTCGGGCCTTACGAGCAGTACTTC. Protein sequence: CAWSSVGPYEQYF.